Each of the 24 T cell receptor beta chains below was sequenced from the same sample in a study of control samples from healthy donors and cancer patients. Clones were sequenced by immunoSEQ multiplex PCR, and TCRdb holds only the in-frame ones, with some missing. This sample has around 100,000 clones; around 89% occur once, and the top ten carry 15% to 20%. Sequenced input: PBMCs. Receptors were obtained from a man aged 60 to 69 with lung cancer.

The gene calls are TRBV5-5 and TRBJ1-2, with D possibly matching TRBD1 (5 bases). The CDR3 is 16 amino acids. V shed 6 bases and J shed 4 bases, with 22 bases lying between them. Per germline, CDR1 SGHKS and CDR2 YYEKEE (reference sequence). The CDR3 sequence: CASNLLGGGGGYGYTF. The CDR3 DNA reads TGTGCCAGCAACTTATTGGGCGGGGGAGGAGGCTATGGCTACACCTTC.

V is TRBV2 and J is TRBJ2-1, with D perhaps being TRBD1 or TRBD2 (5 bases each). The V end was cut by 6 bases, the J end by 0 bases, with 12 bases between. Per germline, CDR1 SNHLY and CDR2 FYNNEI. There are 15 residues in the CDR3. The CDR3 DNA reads TGTGCCAGCAGCTTCAGGGAGATCTCCTACAATGAGCAGTTCTTC. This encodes CASSFREISYNEQFF.

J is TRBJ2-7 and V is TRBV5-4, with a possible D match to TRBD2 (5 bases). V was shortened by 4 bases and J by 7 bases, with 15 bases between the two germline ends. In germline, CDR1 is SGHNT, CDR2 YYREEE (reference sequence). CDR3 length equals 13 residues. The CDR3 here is CASSPDPGKEQYF. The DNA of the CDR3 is TGTGCCAGCAGCCCGGACCCGGGGAAGGAGCAGTACTTC.

CDR3 in DNA: TGTGCCAGCAGTTATCAAGAGACCCAGTACTTC. Translated: CASSYQETQYF. The chain carries TRBV27 and TRBJ2-5; the D is unclear. The CDR3 loop spans 11 amino acids. The germline CDR1 and CDR2 sequences are MNHEY and SMNVEV (reference sequence). The V end lost 4 bases, the J end lost 2 bases, and 2 bases lay between the germline ends.

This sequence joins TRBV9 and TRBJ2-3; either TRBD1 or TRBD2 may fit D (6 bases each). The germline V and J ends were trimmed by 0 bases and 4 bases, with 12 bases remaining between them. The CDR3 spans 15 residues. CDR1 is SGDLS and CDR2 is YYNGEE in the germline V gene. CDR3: CASSVGGGPSDTQYF. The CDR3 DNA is TGTGCCAGCAGCGTAGGAGGGGGGCCTTCAGATACGCAGTATTTT.

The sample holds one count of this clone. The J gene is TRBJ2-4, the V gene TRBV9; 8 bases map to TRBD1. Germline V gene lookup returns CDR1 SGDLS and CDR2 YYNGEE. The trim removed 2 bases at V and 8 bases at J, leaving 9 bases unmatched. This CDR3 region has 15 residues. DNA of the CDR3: TGTGCCAGCAGCGTCGAGGGACAGGTAACGGACATTCAGTACTTC. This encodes CASSVEGQVTDIQYF.

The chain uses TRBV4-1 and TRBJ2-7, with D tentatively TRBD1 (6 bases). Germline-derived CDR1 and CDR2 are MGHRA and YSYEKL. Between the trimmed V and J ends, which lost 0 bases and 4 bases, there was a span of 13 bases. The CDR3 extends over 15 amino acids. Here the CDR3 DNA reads TGCGCCAGCAGCCAAGACCCCCCCAGGGGATACGAGCAGTACGTC. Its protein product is CASSQDPPRGYEQYV.

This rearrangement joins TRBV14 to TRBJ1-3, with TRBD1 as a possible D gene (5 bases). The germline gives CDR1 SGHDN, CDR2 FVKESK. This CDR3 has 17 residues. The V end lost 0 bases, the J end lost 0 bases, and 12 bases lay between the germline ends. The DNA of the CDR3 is TGTGCCAGCAGCCAAGATTTCGGGACCGTCTCTGGAAACACCATATATTTT. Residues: CASSQDFGTVSGNTIYF.

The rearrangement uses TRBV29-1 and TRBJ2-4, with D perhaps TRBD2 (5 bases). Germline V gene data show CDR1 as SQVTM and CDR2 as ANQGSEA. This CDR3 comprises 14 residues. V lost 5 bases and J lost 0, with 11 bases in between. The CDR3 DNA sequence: TGCAGCGTTTTGGAGGTTCTAGCCAAAAACATTCAGTACTTC. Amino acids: CSVLEVLAKNIQYF.

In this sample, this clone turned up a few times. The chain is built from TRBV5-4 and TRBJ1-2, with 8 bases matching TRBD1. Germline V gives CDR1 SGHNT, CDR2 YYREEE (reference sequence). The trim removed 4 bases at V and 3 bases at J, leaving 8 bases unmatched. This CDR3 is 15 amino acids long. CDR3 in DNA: TGTGCCAGCAGCCTCCCGACAGGGGTGGACTATGGCTACACCTTC. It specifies CASSLPTGVDYGYTF.

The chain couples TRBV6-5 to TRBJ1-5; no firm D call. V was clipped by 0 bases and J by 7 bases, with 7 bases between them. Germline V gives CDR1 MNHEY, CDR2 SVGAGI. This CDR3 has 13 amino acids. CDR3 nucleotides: TGTGCCAGCAGTTACTCGATATGGCAGCCCCAGCATTTT. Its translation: CASSYSIWQPQHF.

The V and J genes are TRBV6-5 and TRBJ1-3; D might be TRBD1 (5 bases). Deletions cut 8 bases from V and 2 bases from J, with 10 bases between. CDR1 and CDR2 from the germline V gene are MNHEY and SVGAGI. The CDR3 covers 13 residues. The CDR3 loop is CASLGRAGNTIYF. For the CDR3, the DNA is TGTGCCAGCCTCGGCAGGGCTGGAAACACCATATATTTT.

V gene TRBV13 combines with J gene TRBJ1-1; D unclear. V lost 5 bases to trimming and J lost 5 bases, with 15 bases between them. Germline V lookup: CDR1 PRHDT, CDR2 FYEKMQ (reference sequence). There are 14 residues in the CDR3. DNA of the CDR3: TGTGCCAGCAGCCGTTTTCTCGGAAGGACTGAAGCTTTCTTT. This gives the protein CASSRFLGRTEAFF.

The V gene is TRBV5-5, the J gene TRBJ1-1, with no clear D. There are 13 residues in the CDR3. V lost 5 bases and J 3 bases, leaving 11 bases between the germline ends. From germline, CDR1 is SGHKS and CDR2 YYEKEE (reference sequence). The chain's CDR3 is CASSYTGYTEAFF. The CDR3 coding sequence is TGTGCCAGCAGTTACACGGGGTACACTGAAGCTTTCTTT. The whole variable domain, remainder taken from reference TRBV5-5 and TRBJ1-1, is DAGVTQSPTHLIKTRGQQVTLRCSPISGHKSVSWYQQVLGQGPQFIFQYYEKEERGRGNFPDRFSARQFPNYSSELNVNALLLGDSALYLCASSYTGYTEAFFGQGTRLTVV.

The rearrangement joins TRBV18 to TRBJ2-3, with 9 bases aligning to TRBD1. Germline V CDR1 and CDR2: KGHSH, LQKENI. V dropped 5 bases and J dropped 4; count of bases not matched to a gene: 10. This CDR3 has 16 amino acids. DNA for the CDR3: TGTGCCAGCTCAATTTTTCCGGGACAGGGTGCAGATACGCAGTATTTT. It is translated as CASSIFPGQGADTQYF. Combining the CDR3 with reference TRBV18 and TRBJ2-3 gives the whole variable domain NAGVMQNPRHLVRRRGQEARLRCSPMKGHSHVYWYRQLPEEGLKFMVYLQKENIIDESGMPKERFSAEFPKEGPSILRIQQVVRGDSAAYFCASSIFPGQGADTQYFGPGTRLTVL.

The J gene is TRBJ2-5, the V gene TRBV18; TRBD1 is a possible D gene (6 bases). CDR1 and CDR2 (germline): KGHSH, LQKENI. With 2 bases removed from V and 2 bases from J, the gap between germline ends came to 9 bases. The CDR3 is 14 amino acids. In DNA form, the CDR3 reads TGTGCCAGCTCACCATTACAGGGACAAGAGACCCAGTACTTC. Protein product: CASSPLQGQETQYF. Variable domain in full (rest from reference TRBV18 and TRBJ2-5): NAGVMQNPRHLVRRRGQEARLRCSPMKGHSHVYWYRQLPEEGLKFMVYLQKENIIDESGMPKERFSAEFPKEGPSILRIQQVVRGDSAAYFCASSPLQGQETQYFGPGTRLLVL.

The CDR3 protein is CASSNERTGELFF. The CDR3 nucleotides are TGTGCCAGCAGCAATGAACGTACCGGGGAGCTGTTTTTT. This chain joins TRBV5-6 and TRBJ2-2, with D unresolved. Between the trimmed V and J ends, which lost 4 bases and 5 bases, there was a span of 9 bases. Germline V gene data show CDR1 as SGHDT and CDR2 as YYEEEE. This CDR3 region has 13 residues. Full variable domain (rest looked up from reference TRBV5-6 and TRBJ2-2): DAGVTQSPTHLIKTRGQQVTLRCSPKSGHDTVSWYQQALGQGPQFIFQYYEEEERQRGNFPDRFSGHQFPNYSSELNVNALLLGDSALYLCASSNERTGELFFGEGSRLTVL.

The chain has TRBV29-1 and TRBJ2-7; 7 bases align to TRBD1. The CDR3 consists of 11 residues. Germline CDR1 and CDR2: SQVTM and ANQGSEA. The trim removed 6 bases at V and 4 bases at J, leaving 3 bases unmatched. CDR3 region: CSVDREYEQYV. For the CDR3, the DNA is TGCAGCGTCGACAGGGAATACGAGCAGTACGTC.

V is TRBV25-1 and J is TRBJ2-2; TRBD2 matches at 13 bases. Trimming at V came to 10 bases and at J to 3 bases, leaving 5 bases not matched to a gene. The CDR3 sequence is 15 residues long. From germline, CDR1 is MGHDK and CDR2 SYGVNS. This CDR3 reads CATTGLAGDTGELFF. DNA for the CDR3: TGTGCCACCACCGGACTAGCGGGGGACACCGGGGAGCTGTTTTTT. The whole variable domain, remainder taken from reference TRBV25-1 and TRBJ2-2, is EADIYQTPRYLVIGTGKKITLECSQTMGHDKMYWYQQDPGMELHLIHYSYGVNSTEKGDLSSESTVSRIRTEHFPLTLESARPSHTSQYLCATTGLAGDTGELFFGEGSRLTVL.

This CDR3 is CASSLRGPGEQYV. DNA for the CDR3: TGTGCCAGCAGCCTCAGGGGGCCGGGTGAGCAGTACGTC. V gene TRBV12-3 or TRBV12-4 combines with J gene TRBJ2-7, with 8 nucleotides matching TRBD1. The CDR3 has 13 amino acids. Trimming took 6 bases from V and 7 from J; bases not matched to a gene: 8.

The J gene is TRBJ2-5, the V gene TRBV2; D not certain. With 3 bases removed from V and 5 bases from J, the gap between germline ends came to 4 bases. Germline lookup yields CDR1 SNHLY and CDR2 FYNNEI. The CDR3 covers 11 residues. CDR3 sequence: CASSDWETQYF. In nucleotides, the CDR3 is TGTGCCAGCAGTGATTGGGAGACCCAGTACTTC.

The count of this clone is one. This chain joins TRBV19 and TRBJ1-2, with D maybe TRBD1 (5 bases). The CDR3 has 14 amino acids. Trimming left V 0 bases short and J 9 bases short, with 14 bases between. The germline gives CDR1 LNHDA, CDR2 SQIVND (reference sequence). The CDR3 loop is CASSIDRQSNSYTF. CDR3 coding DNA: TGTGCCAGTAGTATAGATCGACAGAGTAATAGCTACACCTTC.

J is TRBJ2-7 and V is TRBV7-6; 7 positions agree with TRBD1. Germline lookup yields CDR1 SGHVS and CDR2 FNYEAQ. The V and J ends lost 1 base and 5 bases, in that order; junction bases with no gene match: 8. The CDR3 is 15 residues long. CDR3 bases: TGTGCCAGCAGCTTAGGACAGGGCGATTTCCACGAGCAGTACGTC. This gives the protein CASSLGQGDFHEQYV.

The CDR3 region has the DNA TGTGCCAGCAGCACGCAGAGCAACACTGAAGCTTTCTTT. Translated, it gives CASSTQSNTEAFF. The chain employs TRBV16 and TRBJ1-1; D gene ambiguous. Per the germline V gene, CDR1 is KGHSY and CDR2 is FQNENV. This CDR3 is 13 amino acids long. Deletions cut 5 bases from V and 2 bases from J, with 9 bases between.